In its sample, the clone carrying this T cell receptor beta chain ranks as medium-sized (0.01 to 0.1%). The antigen is unknown. TCRdb redid the calling of the reads with MiXCR, one entry per CDR3 protein. The sample holds tens of thousands of distinct CDR3 sequences, 10% to 15% seen once. This sample is part of a study of type 1 regulatory T cells. Background on the study: T-allo10 is a Tr1-enriched, alloantigen-specific CD4 T cell product made in vitro.

The germline V gene has CDR1 SQVTM and CDR2 ANQGSEA. J was trimmed by 5 bases and V by 0 bases; bases with no gene match: 18. The CDR3 consists of 18 residues. The sequence was collected from a human donor in good health. V gene TRBV29-1 combines with J gene TRBJ2-5; 7 bases line up with TRBD2. Sequencing input: cultured non-Tr1 T cells, either the whole culture or a sorted T cell fraction (not recorded which). CDR3 DNA sequence: TGCAGCGTTGAAGATCTTCTGGCTAGCGGACGGTCAGGGGAGACCCAGTACTTC. As protein: CSVEDLLASGRSGETQYF.